A selection of T cell receptor beta chains follows, all from one sample in a study of T cell repertoires in cytomegalovirus infection. TCRdb itself ran the reads through MiXCR, one entry per CDR3 protein. The sample records hundreds of thousands of distinct CDR3 sequences, 24% being singletons. Material for sequencing was CD8+ T cells from PBMCs. These TCRs come from a human donor in good health (CMV status not recorded). Some clones in this sample may be carry-over from other donors' samples. Each CDR3 is given with its conserved first and last residue.

cdr3_length	v_call	j_call	cdr3_aa
12	TRBV19	TRBJ2-1	CASTSYSRDAIF
13	TRBV28	TRBJ2-1	CASSLRTGDEQFF
13	TRBV29-1	TRBJ1-5	CSAQDSTNQPQHF
14	TRBV7-2	TRBJ2-2	CASSLKAGTGELFF
14	TRBV13	TRBJ2-3	CASSLESSGDTQYF
17	TRBV28	TRBJ1-1	CASSFSSTGRLASEAFF
14	TRBV6-1	TRBJ2-1	CASSYGGQHNEQFF
11	TRBV7-9	TRBJ1-2	CASSLTLGYTF
15	TRBV28	TRBJ1-3	CASSLRSSLGNTIYF
14	TRBV28	TRBJ1-1	CASSPGEGSTEAFF
18	TRBV20-1	TRBJ2-1	CSARDPFKLAGYHNEQFF
11	TRBV7-8	TRBJ2-1	CASSLSAEQFF
15	TRBV10-2	TRBJ2-3	CASSEEAGATDTQYF
12	TRBV12-3/TRBV12-4	TRBJ1-2	CASNLGGLGYTF
13	TRBV5-1	TRBJ2-3	CASRDSTTDTQYF
14	TRBV14	TRBJ1-6	CASSQAGVGPPLHF
14	TRBV15	TRBJ1-2	CATSRDSTGIDYTF
15	TRBV9	TRBJ1-4	CASSDKDRVDEKLFF
18	TRBV2	TRBJ1-2	CASSEHGTLKGLNYGYTF
16	TRBV20-1	TRBJ2-1	CSASNAGGFTSDEQFF
14	TRBV12-3/TRBV12-4	TRBJ2-1	CASSLYGGGNEQFF
15	TRBV4-3	TRBJ1-2	CASSHSVGSDYGYTF
12	TRBV29-1	TRBJ2-2	CSVLDNTGELFF
14	TRBV14	TRBJ2-3	CASSQGAGAYTQYF
17	TRBV7-2	TRBJ1-1	CASSLDSAGGPVTEAFF
17	TRBV7-8	TRBJ2-1	CASSFPGTFLSYNEQFF
15	TRBV7-6	TRBJ1-1	CASSLALGLNTEAFF
14	TRBV7-4	TRBJ2-5	CASSSPSGGTTQYF
18	TRBV7-8	TRBJ1-5	CASSVSGEGEYSNQPQHF
21	TRBV4-1	TRBJ1-5	CASSQHARGRRAGSSNQPQHF
16	TRBV20-1	TRBJ2-1	CSAREGVRSTYNEQFF
16	TRBV20-1	TRBJ2-1	CSAREPGTGYYNEQFF
15	TRBV7-3	TRBJ2-1	CASSQSGGAGNEQFF
16	TRBV24-1	TRBJ2-1	CATSDRGTSAYNEQFF
15	TRBV20-1	TRBJ1-1	CSARATGQGGTEAFF
14	TRBV5-1	TRBJ1-1	CASSELQGYTEAFF
18	TRBV20-1	TRBJ2-1	CSARDRQAGGQTYNEQFF
18	TRBV4-1	TRBJ1-1	CASSQDPTQGHRNTEAFF
19	TRBV12-3/TRBV12-4	TRBJ2-3	CASSLKRLAGLDSADTQYF
16	TRBV28	TRBJ2-5	CASRGELDRVRETQYF
14	TRBV7-9	TRBJ2-3	CASSSSSGTDTQYF
14	TRBV29-1	TRBJ2-1	CSVGTASGFNEQFF
15	TRBV6-6	TRBJ1-1	CASSYVAGGNTEAFF